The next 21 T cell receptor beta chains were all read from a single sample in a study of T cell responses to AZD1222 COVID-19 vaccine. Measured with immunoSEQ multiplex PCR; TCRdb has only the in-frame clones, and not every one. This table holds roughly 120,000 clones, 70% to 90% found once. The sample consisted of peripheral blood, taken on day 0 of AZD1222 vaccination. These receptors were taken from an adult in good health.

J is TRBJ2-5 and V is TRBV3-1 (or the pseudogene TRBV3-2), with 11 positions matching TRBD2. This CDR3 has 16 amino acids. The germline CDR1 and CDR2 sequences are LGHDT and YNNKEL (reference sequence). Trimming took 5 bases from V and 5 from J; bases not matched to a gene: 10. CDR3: CASSYYSGGARETQYF. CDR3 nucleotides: TGTGCCAGCAGCTACTATAGCGGGGGGGCAAGGGAGACCCAGTACTTC.

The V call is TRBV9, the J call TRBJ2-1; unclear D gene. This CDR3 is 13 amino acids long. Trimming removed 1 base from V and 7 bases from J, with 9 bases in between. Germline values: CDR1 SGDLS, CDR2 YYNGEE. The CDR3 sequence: CASSVQLGNEQFF. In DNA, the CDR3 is TGTGCCAGCAGCGTACAATTAGGGAATGAGCAGTTCTTC.

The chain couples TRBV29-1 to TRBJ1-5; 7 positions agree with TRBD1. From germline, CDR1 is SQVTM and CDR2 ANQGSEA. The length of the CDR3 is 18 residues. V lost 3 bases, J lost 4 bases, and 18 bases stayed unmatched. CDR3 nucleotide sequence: TGCAGCGTTGAGGCCCCACGGGACAGCTCTGAGCGAAATCAGCCCCAGCATTTT. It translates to CSVEAPRDSSERNQPQHF.

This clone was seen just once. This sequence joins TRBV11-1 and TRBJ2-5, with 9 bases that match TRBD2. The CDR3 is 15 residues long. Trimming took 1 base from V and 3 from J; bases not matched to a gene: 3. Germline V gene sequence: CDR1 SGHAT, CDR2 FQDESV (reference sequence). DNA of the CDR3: TGTGCCAGCAGCTTAGTAGCGGGAGCGGAAGAGACCCAGTACTTC. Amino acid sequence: CASSLVAGAEETQYF.

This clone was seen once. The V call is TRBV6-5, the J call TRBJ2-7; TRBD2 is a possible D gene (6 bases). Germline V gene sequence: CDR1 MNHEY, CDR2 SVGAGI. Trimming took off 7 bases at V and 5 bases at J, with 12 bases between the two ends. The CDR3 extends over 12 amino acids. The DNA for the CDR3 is TGTGCCAGCACGGGACTCCCGGACGAGCAGTACTTC. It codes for CASTGLPDEQYF.

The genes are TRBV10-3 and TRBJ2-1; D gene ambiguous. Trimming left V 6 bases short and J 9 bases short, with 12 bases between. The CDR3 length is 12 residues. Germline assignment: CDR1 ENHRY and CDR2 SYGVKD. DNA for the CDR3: TGTGCCATCAGCGCTATATATTCTGAGCAGTTCTTC. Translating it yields CAISAIYSEQFF.

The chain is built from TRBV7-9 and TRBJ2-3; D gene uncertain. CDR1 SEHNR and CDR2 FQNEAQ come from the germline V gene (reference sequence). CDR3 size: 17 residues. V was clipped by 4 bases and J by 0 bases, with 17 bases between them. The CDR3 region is CASSSPPDTLSTDTQYF. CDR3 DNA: TGTGCCAGCAGCTCGCCCCCCGACACCCTTAGCACAGATACGCAGTATTTT.

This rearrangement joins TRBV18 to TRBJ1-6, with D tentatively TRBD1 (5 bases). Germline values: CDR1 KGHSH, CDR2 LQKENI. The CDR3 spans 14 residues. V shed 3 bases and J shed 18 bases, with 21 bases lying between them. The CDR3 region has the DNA TGTGCCAGCTCACCCACTAATGGGGACCGCCCTTCCCACTTT. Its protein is CASSPTNGDRPSHF.

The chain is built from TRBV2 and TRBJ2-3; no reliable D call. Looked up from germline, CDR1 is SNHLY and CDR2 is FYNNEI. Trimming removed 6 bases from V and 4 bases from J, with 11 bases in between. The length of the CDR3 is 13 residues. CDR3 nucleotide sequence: TGTGCCAGCAGAGCACCCTACCCAGATACGCAGTATTTT. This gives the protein CASRAPYPDTQYF. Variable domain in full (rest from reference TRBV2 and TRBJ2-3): EPEVTQTPSHQVTQMGQEVILRCVPISNHLYFYWYRQILGQKVEFLVSFYNNEISEKSEIFDDQFSVERPDGSNFTLKIRSTKLEDSAMYFCASRAPYPDTQYFGPGTRLTVL.

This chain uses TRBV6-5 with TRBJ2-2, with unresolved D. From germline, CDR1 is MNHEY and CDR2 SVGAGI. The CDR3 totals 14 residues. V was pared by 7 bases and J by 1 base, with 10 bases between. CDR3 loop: CASTKNLNTGELFF. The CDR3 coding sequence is TGTGCCAGCACCAAAAATTTGAACACCGGGGAGCTGTTTTTT.

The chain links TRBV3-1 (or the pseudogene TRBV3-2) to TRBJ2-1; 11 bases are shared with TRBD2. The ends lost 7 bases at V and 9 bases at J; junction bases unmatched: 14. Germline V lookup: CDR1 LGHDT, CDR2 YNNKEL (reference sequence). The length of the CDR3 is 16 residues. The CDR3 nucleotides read TGTGCCAGCACCCCTCGCCCTAGCGGGAGGTCGAGTGAGCAGTTCTTC. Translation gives CASTPRPSGRSSEQFF.

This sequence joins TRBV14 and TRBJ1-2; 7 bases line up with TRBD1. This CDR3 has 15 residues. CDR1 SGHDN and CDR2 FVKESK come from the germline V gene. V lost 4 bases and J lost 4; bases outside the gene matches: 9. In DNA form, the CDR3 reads TGTGCCAGCAGCCCACGACAGGGATTGTTCTATGGCTACACCTTC. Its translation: CASSPRQGLFYGYTF. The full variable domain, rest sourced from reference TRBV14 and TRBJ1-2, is EAGVTQFPSHSVIEKGQTVTLRCDPISGHDNLYWYRRVMGKEIKFLLHFVKESKQDESGMPNNRFLAERTGGTYSTLKVQPAELEDSGVYFCASSPRQGLFYGYTFGSGTRLTVV.

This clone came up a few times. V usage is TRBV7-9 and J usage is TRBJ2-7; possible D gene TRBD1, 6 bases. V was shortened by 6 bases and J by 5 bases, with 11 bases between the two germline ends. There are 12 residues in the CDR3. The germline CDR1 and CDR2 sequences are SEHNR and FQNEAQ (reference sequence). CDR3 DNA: TGTGCCAGCAGGGGGACATCGAACGAGCAGTACTTC. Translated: CASRGTSNEQYF.

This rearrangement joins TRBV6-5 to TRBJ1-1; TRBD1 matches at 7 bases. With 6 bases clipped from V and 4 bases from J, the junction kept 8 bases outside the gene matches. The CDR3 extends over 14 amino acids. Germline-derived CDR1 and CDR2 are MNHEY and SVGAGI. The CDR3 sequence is CASSRQGISTEAFF. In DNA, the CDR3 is TGTGCCAGCAGCAGACAGGGAATAAGCACTGAAGCTTTCTTT.

CDR3 sequence (DNA): TGTGCCTGGAGTCCTGCGCAGGGGGCGCGGTATGGCTACACCTTC. Amino acids: CAWSPAQGARYGYTF. The J gene is TRBJ1-2, the V gene TRBV30; 8 positions match TRBD1. J lost 5 bases, V lost 2 bases, and 10 bases had no gene match. There are 15 residues in the CDR3. CDR1 and CDR2 from the germline V gene are GTSNPN and SVGIG (reference sequence).

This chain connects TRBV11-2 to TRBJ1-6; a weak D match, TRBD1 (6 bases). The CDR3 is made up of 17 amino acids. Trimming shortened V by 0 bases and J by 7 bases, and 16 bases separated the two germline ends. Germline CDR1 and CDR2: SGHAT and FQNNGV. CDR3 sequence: CASSLEGGAVENSPLHF. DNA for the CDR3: TGTGCCAGCAGCTTAGAAGGGGGGGCGGTTGAAAATTCACCCCTCCACTTT.

DNA of the CDR3: TGTGCCAGCAGTTTATCTACGGGACAGGGTTCATATGGCTACACCTTC. Amino acid sequence: CASSLSTGQGSYGYTF. This chain uses TRBV27 with TRBJ1-2, with 9 nucleotides matching TRBD1. Germline CDR1 and CDR2: MNHEY and SMNVEV (reference sequence). The trim removed 0 bases at V and 5 bases at J, leaving 7 bases unmatched. The CDR3 is 16 residues long.

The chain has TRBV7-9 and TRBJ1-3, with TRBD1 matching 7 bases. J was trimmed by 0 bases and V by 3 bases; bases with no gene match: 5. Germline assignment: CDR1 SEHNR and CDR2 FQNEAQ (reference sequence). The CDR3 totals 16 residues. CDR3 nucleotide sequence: TGTGCCAGCAGCTTGGGGACAGAGACCTCTGGAAACACCATATATTTT. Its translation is CASSLGTETSGNTIYF. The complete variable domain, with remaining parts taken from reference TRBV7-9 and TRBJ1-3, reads DTGVSQNPRHKITKRGQNVTFRCDPISEHNRLYWYRQTLGQGPEFLTYFQNEAQLEKSRLLSDRFSAERPKGSFSTLEIQRTEQGDSAMYLCASSLGTETSGNTIYFGEGSWLTVV.

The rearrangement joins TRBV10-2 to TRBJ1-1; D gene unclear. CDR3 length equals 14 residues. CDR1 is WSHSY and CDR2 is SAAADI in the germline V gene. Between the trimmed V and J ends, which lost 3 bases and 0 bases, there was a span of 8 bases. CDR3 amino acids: CASSDPHLNTEAFF. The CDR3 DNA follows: TGCGCCAGCAGTGATCCCCATTTGAACACTGAAGCTTTCTTT.

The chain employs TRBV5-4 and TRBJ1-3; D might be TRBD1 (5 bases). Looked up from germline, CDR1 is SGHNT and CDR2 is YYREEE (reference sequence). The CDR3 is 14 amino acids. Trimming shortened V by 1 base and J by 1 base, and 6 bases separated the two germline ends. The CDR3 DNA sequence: TGTGCCAGCAGCTTGAGGGGTTCTGGAAACACCATATATTTT. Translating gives CASSLRGSGNTIYF.

In DNA form, the CDR3 reads TGTGCCAGCAGTCGAAGGACAGGCTCCTACAATGAGCAGTTCTTC. It yields the protein CASSRRTGSYNEQFF. The V gene is TRBV6-5, the J gene TRBJ2-1, with TRBD1 matching 7 bases. This CDR3 has 15 amino acids. CDR1 is MNHEY and CDR2 is SVGAGI in the germline V gene. V dropped 5 bases and J dropped 0; count of bases not matched to a gene: 4.